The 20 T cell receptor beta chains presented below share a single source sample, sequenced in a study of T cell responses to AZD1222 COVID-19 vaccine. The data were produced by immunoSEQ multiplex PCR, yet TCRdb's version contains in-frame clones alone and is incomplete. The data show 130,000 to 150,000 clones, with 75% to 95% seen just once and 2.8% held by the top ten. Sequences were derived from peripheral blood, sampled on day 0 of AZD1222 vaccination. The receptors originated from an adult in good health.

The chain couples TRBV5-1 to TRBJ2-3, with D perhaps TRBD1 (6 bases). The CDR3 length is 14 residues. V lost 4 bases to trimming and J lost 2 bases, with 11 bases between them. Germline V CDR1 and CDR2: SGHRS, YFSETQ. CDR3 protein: CASSLGTTTDTQYF. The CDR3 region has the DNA TGCGCCAGCAGCCTAGGGACAACCACAGATACGCAGTATTTT.

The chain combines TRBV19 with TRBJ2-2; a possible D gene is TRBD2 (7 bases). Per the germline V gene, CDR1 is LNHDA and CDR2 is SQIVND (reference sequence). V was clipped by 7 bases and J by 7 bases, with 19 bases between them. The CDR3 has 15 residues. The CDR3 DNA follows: TGTGCCAGTACGCCCGGGGGGCCGTCTGGCGGGGAGCTGTTTTTT. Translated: CASTPGGPSGGELFF.

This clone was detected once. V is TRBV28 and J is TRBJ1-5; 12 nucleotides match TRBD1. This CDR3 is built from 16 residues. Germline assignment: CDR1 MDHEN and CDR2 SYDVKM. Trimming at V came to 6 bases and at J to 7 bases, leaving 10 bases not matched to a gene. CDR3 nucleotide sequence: TGTGCCAGCAGGTCAGGTGGGACAGGGGGCGGCCAGCCCCAGCATTTT. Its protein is CASRSGGTGGGQPQHF.

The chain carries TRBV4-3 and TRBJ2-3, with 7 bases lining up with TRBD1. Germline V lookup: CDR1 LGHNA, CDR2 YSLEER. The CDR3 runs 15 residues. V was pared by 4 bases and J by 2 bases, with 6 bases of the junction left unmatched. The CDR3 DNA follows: TGCGCCAGCAGCCGAGGGACAGTCCACACAGATACGCAGTATTTT. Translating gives CASSRGTVHTDTQYF.

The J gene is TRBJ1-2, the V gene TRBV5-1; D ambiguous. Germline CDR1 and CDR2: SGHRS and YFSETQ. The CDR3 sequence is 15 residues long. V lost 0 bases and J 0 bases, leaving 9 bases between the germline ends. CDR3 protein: CASSLAGYTNYGYTF. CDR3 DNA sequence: TGCGCCAGCAGCTTGGCGGGTTACACTAACTATGGCTACACCTTC. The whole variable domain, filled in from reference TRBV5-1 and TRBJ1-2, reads KAGVTQTPRYLIKTRGQQVTLSCSPISGHRSVSWYQQTPGQGLQFLFEYFSETQRNKGNFPGRFSGRQFSNSRSEMNVSTLELGDSALYLCASSLAGYTNYGYTFGSGTRLTVV.

This CDR3 reads CASSPRAAGELFF. The CDR3 nucleotides read TGCGCCAGCAGCCCCCGGGCAGCCGGGGAGCTGTTTTTT. The chain uses TRBV5-1 and TRBJ2-2; D gene unclear. CDR1 SGHRS and CDR2 YFSETQ come from the germline V gene. The V end was cut by 4 bases, the J end by 6 bases, with 10 bases between. The CDR3 sequence is 13 residues long. The whole variable domain, remainder taken from reference TRBV5-1 and TRBJ2-2, is KAGVTQTPRYLIKTRGQQVTLSCSPISGHRSVSWYQQTPGQGLQFLFEYFSETQRNKGNFPGRFSGRQFSNSRSEMNVSTLELGDSALYLCASSPRAAGELFFGEGSRLTVL.

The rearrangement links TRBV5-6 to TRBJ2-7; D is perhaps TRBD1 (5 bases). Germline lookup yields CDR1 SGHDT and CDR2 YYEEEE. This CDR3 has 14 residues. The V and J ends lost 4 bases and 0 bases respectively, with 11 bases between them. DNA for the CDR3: TGTGCCAGCAGCAGGGGCCTGAGCTCCTACGAGCAGTACTTC. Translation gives CASSRGLSSYEQYF.

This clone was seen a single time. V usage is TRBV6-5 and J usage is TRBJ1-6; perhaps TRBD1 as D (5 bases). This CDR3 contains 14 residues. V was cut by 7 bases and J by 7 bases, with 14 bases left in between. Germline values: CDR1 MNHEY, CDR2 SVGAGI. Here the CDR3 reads CASTSGTVNSPLHF. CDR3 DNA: TGTGCCAGCACCTCCGGGACGGTCAATTCACCCCTCCACTTT.

This CDR3 is CASSPPGQIHYEQYF. For the CDR3, the DNA is TGTGCCAGCTCACCACCGGGACAGATACATTACGAGCAGTACTTC. The chain is built from TRBV18 and TRBJ2-7, with 7 bases identical to TRBD1. The V gene's germline CDR1 is KGHSH and CDR2 LQKENI. The CDR3 consists of 15 residues. V lost 0 bases, J lost 4 bases, and 6 bases stayed unmatched. The full variable domain, with the rest looked up from reference TRBV18 and TRBJ2-7, is NAGVMQNPRHLVRRRGQEARLRCSPMKGHSHVYWYRQLPEEGLKFMVYLQKENIIDESGMPKERFSAEFPKEGPSILRIQQVVRGDSAAYFCASSPPGQIHYEQYFGPGTRLTVT.

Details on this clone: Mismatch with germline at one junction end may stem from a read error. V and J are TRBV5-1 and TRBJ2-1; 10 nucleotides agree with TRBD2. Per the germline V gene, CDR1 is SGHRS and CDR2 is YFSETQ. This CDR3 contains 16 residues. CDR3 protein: CTSSGLGTSDYNEQFF. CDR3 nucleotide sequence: TGCACCAGCAGCGGACTCGGGACTAGCGATTACAATGAGCAGTTCTTC.

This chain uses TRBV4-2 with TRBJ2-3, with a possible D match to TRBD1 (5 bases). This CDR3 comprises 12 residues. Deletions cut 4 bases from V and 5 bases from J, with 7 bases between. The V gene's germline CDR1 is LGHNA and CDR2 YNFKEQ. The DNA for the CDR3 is TGTGCCAGCAGCCCAGGGAAAGATACGCAGTATTTT. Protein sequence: CASSPGKDTQYF.

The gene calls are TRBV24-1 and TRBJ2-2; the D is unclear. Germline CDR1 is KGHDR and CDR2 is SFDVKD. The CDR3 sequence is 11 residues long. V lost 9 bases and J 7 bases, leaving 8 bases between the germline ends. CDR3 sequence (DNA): TGTGCCACCGGGGTAGGCGGGGAGCTGTTTTTT. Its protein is CATGVGGELFF.

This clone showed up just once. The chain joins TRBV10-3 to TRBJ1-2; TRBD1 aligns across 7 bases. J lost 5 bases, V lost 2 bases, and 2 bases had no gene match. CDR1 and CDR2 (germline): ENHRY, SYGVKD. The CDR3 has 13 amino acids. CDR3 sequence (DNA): TGTGCCATCAGTGAGCAGGGGGAGTATGGCTACACCTTC. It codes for CAISEQGEYGYTF.

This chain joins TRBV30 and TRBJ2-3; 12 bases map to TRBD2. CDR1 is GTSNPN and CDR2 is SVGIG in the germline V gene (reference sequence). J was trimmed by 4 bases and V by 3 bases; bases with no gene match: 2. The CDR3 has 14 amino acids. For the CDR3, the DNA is TGTGCCTGGAGAACTAGCGGGGGGTCAGATACGCAGTATTTT. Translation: CAWRTSGGSDTQYF.

The chain's CDR3 is CASSFLPSFYGYTF. The CDR3 DNA reads TGTGCCAGCAGTTTCCTCCCTTCTTTCTATGGCTACACCTTC. The chain is built from TRBV6-5 and TRBJ1-2; D is unresolved. The V and J ends lost 4 bases and 4 bases respectively, with 13 bases between them. Germline loops: CDR1 MNHEY, CDR2 SVGAGI. This CDR3 has 14 residues.

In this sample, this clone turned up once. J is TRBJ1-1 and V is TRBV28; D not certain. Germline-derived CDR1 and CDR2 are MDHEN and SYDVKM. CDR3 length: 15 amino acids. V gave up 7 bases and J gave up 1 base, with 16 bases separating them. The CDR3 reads CASTPGARPNTEAFF. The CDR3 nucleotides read TGTGCCAGCACCCCCGGTGCTAGGCCGAACACTGAAGCTTTCTTT.

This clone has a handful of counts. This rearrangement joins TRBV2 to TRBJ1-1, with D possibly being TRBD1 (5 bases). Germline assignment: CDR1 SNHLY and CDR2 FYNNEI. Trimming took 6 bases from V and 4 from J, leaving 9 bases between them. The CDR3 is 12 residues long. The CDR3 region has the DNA TGTGCCAGCAGCAGGGTAGGCACTGAAGCTTTCTTT. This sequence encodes CASSRVGTEAFF.

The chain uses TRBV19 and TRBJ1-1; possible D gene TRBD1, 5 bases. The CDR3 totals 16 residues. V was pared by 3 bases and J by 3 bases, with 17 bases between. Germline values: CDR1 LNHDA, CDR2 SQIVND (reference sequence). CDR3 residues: CASSIGAGVVDTEAFF. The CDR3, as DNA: TGTGCCAGTAGTATTGGGGCGGGTGTCGTTGACACTGAAGCTTTCTTT.

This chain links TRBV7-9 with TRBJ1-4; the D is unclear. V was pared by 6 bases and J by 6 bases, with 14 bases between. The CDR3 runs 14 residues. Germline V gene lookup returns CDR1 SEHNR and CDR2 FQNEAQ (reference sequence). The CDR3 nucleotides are TGTGCCAGCAGATCCGGGCCAAGAGATGAAAAACTGTTTTTT. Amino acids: CASRSGPRDEKLFF.

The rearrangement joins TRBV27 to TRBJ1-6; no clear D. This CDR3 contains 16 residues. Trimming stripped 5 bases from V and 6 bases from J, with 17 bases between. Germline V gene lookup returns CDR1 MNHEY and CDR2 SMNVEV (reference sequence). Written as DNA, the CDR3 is TGTGCCAGCAGTGCCCGACCCCCCGAGGCTAATTCACCCCTCCACTTT. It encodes CASSARPPEANSPLHF.